The 17 T cell receptor beta chains below all came from one sample that was sequenced in a study of cytomegalovirus exposure and HLA in healthy donors (dated by TCRdb to 2017 to 2019). Library preparation employed the immunoSEQ multiplex PCR assay. For the multiplex PCR, a mixture combining 60 forward primers for TCR Vbeta segments and 13 reverse primers for TCR Jbeta segments was used. TCRdb took this table from immuneACCESS and kept in-frame rearrangements with V and J called. Such tables lack part of the clones; where checked against another copy, unresolved V genes explain under half of the gap, and the rest is unexplained. Across this sample there are 200,000 to 250,000 clones, with almost 85% seen only once. The ten top clones hold approximately 0.5% of the sample. The material sequenced was PBMCs. The receptors stem from a woman in her 40s in good health and CMV-seronegative.

V gene TRBV6-1 combines with J gene TRBJ1-3; TRBD1 aligns across 7 bases. The CDR3 covers 13 residues. Germline loops: CDR1 MNHNS, CDR2 SASEGT. The J segment lost 4 bases and the V segment lost 5 bases, leaving 2 bases of the junction unmatched. The CDR3 bases are TGTGCCAGCAGTACGGGACAGGGAAACACCATATATTTT. Protein product: CASSTGQGNTIYF.

The chain joins TRBV15 to TRBJ2-1, with D possibly TRBD1 on 5 matching bases. V was shortened by 2 bases and J by 9 bases, with 14 bases between the two germline ends. Germline V gives CDR1 LNHNV, CDR2 YYDKDF (reference sequence). This CDR3 spans 14 amino acids. The CDR3 nucleotides read TGTGCCACCAGCAGACCCAGGGCGGCCGGTGAGCAGTTCTTC. It codes for CATSRPRAAGEQFF.

The rearrangement uses TRBV30 and TRBJ1-2; D remains unclear. Germline V gene data show CDR1 as GTSNPN and CDR2 as SVGIG (reference sequence). Trimming removed 3 bases at V and 4 bases at J, with 15 bases between. The CDR3 contains 14 residues. The CDR3 region has the DNA TGTGCCTGGAGGTGGGCCTCGGAGGGCTATGGCTACACCTTC. Its protein is CAWRWASEGYGYTF.

V usage is TRBV2 and J usage is TRBJ2-6; the D gene is possibly TRBD2 (5 bases). Germline V gene lookup returns CDR1 SNHLY and CDR2 FYNNEI. CDR3 length equals 16 residues. Trimming removed 3 bases from V and 1 base from J, with 10 bases in between. The CDR3 is CASSEARGSGANVLTF. CDR3 bases: TGTGCCAGCAGTGAGGCTCGGGGATCTGGGGCCAACGTCCTGACTTTC.

The V gene is TRBV6-6, the J gene TRBJ1-1; D perhaps matches TRBD1 (6 bases). The V gene's germline CDR1 is MNHNY and CDR2 SVGAGI (reference sequence). CDR3 size: 16 residues. The V gene lost 8 bases and the J gene lost 3 bases, with 22 bases spanning the gap. The CDR3: CASYRKGDTQDTEAFF. In nucleotides, the CDR3 is TGTGCCAGCTACAGAAAAGGGGACACCCAGGACACTGAAGCTTTCTTT.

The chain uses TRBV7-2 and TRBJ2-3; unclear D gene. This CDR3 has 15 residues. V was cut by 1 base and J by 0 bases, with 8 bases left in between. Germline CDR1 and CDR2: SGHTA and FQGNSA. DNA for the CDR3: TGTGCCAGCAGCTTAGTGTCCAGGAGCACAGATACGCAGTATTTT. The encoded protein is CASSLVSRSTDTQYF.

The chain uses TRBV9 and TRBJ2-2, with TRBD2 as a possible D gene (5 bases). Per germline, CDR1 SGDLS and CDR2 YYNGEE. The CDR3 totals 15 residues. V was pared by 1 base and J by 8 bases, with 15 bases between. The chain's CDR3 is CASSVQWEIYGELFF. In DNA form, the CDR3 reads TGTGCCAGCAGCGTACAGTGGGAGATCTATGGGGAGCTGTTTTTT.

This clone was seen more than once but under ten times. The J gene is TRBJ1-1, the V gene TRBV5-1; tentative D call: TRBD1 (5 bases). The CDR3 contains 13 residues. The ends were cut back, 0 bases at V and 5 bases at J, with 8 bases in the middle. CDR1 is SGHRS, CDR2 YFSETQ, per germline. The DNA of the CDR3 is TGCGCCAGCAGCTTGGGGGGCTGGACTGAAGCTTTCTTT. Encoded protein: CASSLGGWTEAFF.

This clone appeared a few times. The rearrangement joins TRBV2 to TRBJ1-1, with no clear D. V lost 5 bases and J lost 0, with 7 bases in between. Germline loops: CDR1 SNHLY, CDR2 FYNNEI. The CDR3 totals 13 residues. The DNA for the CDR3 is TGTGCCAGCAGTACGGTTTTGAACACTGAAGCTTTCTTT. Translating it yields CASSTVLNTEAFF.

The chain is built from TRBV4-3 and TRBJ2-5; TRBD2 matches at 12 bases. Losses at the gene ends were 0 bases for V and 4 bases for J; bases not matched to a gene: 6. CDR3 length equals 17 residues. Germline lookup yields CDR1 LGHNA and CDR2 YSLEER. The CDR3 protein is CASSQEASGGARETQYF. CDR3 DNA sequence: TGCGCCAGCAGCCAAGAAGCTAGCGGGGGGGCGAGAGAGACCCAGTACTTC.

The rearrangement joins TRBV18 to TRBJ2-7; 9 bases match TRBD1. Trimming cost V 6 bases and J 4 bases; bases outside gene matches: 4. The V gene's germline CDR1 is KGHSH and CDR2 LQKENI. The CDR3 sequence is 13 residues long. CDR3 nucleotide sequence: TGTGCCAGCTCTCTGGACAGGGGATACGAGCAGTACTTC. Its translation is CASSLDRGYEQYF.

The J gene is TRBJ2-6, the V gene TRBV30; a possible D gene is TRBD1 (6 bases). The V end was cut by 0 bases, the J end by 9 bases, with 12 bases between. The CDR3 contains 14 residues. Germline assignment: CDR1 GTSNPN and CDR2 SVGIG (reference sequence). The CDR3 DNA sequence: TGTGCCTGGAGTGTACCACAGGGCGACAACGTCCTGACTTTC. Translating it yields CAWSVPQGDNVLTF.

The chain employs TRBV18 and TRBJ2-3; TRBD2 agrees at 8 bases. The ends lost 6 bases at V and 6 bases at J; junction bases unmatched: 14. Germline V CDR1 and CDR2: KGHSH, LQKENI. The CDR3 consists of 16 residues. In DNA form, the CDR3 reads TGTGCCAGCTCCCACCAGTCCAGGCGGGGGGCTGATACGCAGTATTTT. Encoded protein: CASSHQSRRGADTQYF.

This clone was observed a single time. The chain joins TRBV2 to TRBJ2-1, with D perhaps TRBD1 (5 bases). CDR3 size: 14 residues. Trimming removed 4 bases from V and 10 bases from J, with 17 bases in between. CDR1 and CDR2 from the germline V gene are SNHLY and FYNNEI. The CDR3 loop reads CASSGGGSLAEQFF. Here the CDR3 DNA reads TGTGCCAGCAGTGGGGGCGGTAGCTTGGCGGAGCAGTTCTTC.

V and J are TRBV10-2 and TRBJ1-5, with D tentatively TRBD1 (5 bases). The CDR3 is 13 amino acids. Germline-derived CDR1 and CDR2 are WSHSY and SAAADI. The V and J ends lost 7 bases and 3 bases respectively, with 10 bases between them. In DNA, the CDR3 is TGCGCCAGCACATCGGGACTCAATCAGCCCCAGCATTTT. Translated, it gives CASTSGLNQPQHF.

This chain connects TRBV7-3 to TRBJ1-6; TRBD1 matches at 8 bases. V lost 3 bases, J lost 8 bases, and 6 bases stayed unmatched. Per the germline V gene, CDR1 is SGHTA and CDR2 is FQGTGA. The CDR3 is 15 residues long. CDR3 in amino acids: CASSFTGTGDSPLHF. The CDR3 bases are TGTGCCAGCAGCTTTACCGGGACAGGAGATTCACCCCTCCACTTT. Full variable domain (outside the CDR3, taken from reference TRBV7-3 and TRBJ1-6): GAGVSQTPSNKVTEKGKYVELRCDPISGHTALYWYRQSLGQGPEFLIYFQGTGAADDSGLPNDRFFAVRPEGSVSTLKIQRTERGDSAVYLCASSFTGTGDSPLHFGNGTRLTVT.

This chain uses TRBV19 with TRBJ1-1; D might be TRBD1 (5 bases). V lost 6 bases and J 2 bases, leaving 13 bases between the germline ends. The CDR3 has 14 amino acids. Looked up from germline, CDR1 is LNHDA and CDR2 is SQIVND (reference sequence). The CDR3 is CASSPTAINTEAFF. In DNA form, the CDR3 reads TGTGCCAGTAGCCCGACAGCGATAAACACTGAAGCTTTCTTT. Full variable domain (remainder filled in from reference TRBV19 and TRBJ1-1): DGGITQSPKYLFRKEGQNVTLSCEQNLNHDAMYWYRQDPGQGLRLIYYSQIVNDFQKGDIAEGYSVSREKKESFPLTVTSAQKNPTAFYLCASSPTAINTEAFFGQGTRLTVV.